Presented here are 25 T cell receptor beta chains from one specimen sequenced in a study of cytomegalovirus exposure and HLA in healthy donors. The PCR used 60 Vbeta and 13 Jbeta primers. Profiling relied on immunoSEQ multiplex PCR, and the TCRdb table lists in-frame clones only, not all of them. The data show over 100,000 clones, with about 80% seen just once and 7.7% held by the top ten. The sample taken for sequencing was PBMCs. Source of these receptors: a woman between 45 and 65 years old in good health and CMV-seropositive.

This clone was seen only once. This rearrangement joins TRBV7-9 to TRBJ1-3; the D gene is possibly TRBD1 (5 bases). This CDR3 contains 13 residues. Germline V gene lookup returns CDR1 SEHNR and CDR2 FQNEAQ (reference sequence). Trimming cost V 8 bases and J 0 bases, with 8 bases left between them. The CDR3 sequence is CASRQGSGNTIYF. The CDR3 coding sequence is TGTGCCAGCCGGCAGGGCTCTGGAAACACCATATATTTT.

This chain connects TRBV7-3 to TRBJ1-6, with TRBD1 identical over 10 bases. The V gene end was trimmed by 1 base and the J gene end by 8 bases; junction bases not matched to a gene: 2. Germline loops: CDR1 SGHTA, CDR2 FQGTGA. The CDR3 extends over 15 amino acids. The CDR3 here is CASSLRGTGDSPLHF. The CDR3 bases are TGTGCCAGCAGCTTAAGAGGGACAGGGGATTCACCCCTCCACTTT. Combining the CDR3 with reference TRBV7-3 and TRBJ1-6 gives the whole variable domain GAGVSQTPSNKVTEKGKYVELRCDPISGHTALYWYRQSLGQGPEFLIYFQGTGAADDSGLPNDRFFAVRPEGSVSTLKIQRTERGDSAVYLCASSLRGTGDSPLHFGNGTRLTVT.

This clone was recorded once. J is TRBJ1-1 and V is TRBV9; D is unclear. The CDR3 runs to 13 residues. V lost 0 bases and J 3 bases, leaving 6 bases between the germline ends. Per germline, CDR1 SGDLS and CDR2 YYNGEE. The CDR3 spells CASSVVPDTEAFF. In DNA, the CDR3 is TGTGCCAGCAGCGTAGTACCGGACACTGAAGCTTTCTTT.

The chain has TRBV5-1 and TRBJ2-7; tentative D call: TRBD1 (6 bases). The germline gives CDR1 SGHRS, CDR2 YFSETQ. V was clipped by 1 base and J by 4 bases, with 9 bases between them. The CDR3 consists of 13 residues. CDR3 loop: CASSLPGVYEQYF. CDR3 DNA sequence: TGCGCCAGCAGCTTGCCAGGGGTTTACGAGCAGTACTTC.

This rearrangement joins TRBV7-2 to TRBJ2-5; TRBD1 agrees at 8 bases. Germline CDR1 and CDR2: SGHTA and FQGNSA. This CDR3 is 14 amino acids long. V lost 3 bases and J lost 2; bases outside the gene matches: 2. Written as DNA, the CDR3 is TGTGCCAGCAGCTTCCGGACAGGGCAAGAGACCCAGTACTTC. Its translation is CASSFRTGQETQYF.

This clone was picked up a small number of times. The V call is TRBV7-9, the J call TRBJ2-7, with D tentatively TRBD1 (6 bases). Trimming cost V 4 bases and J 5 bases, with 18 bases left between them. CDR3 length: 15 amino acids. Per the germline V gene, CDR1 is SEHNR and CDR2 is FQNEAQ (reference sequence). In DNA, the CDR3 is TGTGCCAGCAGCTCCTCCCGGACAGTCAACCACGAGCAGTACTTC. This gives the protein CASSSSRTVNHEQYF.

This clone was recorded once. The CDR3 here is CASSNGAPRDTQYF. As DNA, the CDR3 is TGCGCCAGCAGCAATGGGGCCCCTCGAGATACGCAGTATTTT. This chain joins TRBV5-1 and TRBJ2-3; weak D call: TRBD1 (5 bases). The CDR3 covers 14 residues. The germline V gene has CDR1 SGHRS and CDR2 YFSETQ. V lost 4 bases to trimming and J lost 5 bases, with 14 bases between them.

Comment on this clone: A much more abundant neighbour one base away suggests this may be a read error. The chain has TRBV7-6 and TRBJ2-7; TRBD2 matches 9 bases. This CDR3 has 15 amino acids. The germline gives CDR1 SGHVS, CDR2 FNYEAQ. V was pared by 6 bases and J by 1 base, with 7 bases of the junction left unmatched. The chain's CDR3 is CASSSGTSSSYEQYF. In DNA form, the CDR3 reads TGTGCCAGCAGTTCCGGGACTAGCTCTTCCTACGAGCAGTACTTC.

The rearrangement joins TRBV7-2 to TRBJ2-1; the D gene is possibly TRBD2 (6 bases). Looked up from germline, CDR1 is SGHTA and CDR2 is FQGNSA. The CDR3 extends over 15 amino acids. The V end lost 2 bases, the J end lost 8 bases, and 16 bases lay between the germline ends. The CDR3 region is CASSLRLGRSDEQFF. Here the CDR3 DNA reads TGTGCCAGCAGCTTACGACTAGGAAGGAGCGATGAGCAGTTCTTC.

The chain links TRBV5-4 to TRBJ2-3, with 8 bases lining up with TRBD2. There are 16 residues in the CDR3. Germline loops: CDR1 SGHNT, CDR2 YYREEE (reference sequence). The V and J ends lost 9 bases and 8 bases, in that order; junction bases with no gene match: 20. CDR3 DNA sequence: TGTGCCACTCAAACGCAGCGGGAGATCAGGGAGGGTACGCAGTATTTT. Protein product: CATQTQREIREGTQYF. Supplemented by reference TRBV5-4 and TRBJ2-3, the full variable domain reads ETGVTQSPTHLIKTRGQQVTLRCSSQSGHNTVSWYQQALGQGPQFIFQYYREEENGRGNFPPRFSGLQFPNYSSELNVNALELDDSALYLCATQTQREIREGTQYFGPGTRLTVL.

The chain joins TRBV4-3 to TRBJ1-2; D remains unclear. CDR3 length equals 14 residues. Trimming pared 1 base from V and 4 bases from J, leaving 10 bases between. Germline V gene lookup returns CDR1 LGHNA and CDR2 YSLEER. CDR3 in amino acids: CASSQGEASYGYTF. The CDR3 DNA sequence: TGCGCCAGCAGCCAAGGAGAGGCAAGCTATGGCTACACCTTC.

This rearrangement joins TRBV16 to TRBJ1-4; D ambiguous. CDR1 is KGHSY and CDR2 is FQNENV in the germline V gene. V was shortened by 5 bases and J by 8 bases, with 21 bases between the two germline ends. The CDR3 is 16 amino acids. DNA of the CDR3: TGTGCCAGCAGCGCACAACATGGAGGAGGAGGCGAAAAACTGTTTTTT. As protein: CASSAQHGGGGEKLFF.

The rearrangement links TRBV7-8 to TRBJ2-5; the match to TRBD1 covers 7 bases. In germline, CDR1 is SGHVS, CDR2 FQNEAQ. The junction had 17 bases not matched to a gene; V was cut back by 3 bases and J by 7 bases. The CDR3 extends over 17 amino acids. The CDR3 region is CASSLRETGFSTRTQYF. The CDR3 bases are TGTGCCAGCAGCTTGAGGGAGACAGGGTTCTCGACTCGGACCCAGTACTTC.

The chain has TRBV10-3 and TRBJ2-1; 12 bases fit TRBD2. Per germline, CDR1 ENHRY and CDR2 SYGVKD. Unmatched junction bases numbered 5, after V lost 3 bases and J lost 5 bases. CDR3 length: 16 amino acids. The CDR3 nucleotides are TGTGCCATCAGTGAAGTGACTAGCGGGAGCCACAATGAGCAGTTCTTC. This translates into CAISEVTSGSHNEQFF.

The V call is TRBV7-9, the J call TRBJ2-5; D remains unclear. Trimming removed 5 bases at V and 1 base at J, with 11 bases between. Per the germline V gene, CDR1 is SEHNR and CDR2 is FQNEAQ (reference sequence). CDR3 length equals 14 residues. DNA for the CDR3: TGTGCCAGCAGCCCCGACTTGGCCCAAGAGACCCAGTACTTC. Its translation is CASSPDLAQETQYF.

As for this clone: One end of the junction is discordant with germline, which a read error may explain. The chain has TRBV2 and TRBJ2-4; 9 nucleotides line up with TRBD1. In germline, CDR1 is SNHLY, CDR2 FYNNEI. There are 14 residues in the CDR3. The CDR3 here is CASRDREGANSQYF. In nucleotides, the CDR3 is TGTGCCAGCCGGGACAGGGAGGGGGCAAACAGTCAGTACTTC.

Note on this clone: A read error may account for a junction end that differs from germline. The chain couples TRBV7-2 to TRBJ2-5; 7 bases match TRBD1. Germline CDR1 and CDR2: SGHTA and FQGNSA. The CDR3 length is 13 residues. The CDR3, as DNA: TGTGCCAGCAGTATGGACAGGCGTCGGGTTTTAAACTTC. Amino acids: CASSMDRRRVLNF.

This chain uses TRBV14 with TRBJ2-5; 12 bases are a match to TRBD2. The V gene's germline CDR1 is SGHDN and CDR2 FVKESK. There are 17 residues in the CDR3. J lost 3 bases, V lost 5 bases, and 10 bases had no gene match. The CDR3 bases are TGTGCCAGCAGCAAAGGATTAGGACTAGCGGGGAAAGAGACCCAGTACTTC. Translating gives CASSKGLGLAGKETQYF.

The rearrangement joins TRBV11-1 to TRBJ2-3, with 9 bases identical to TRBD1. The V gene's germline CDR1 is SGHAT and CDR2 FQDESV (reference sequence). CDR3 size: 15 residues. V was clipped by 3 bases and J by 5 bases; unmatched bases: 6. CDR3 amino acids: CASSLRDRVKDTQYF. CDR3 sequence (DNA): TGTGCCAGCAGCTTGCGGGACAGGGTTAAAGATACGCAGTATTTT.

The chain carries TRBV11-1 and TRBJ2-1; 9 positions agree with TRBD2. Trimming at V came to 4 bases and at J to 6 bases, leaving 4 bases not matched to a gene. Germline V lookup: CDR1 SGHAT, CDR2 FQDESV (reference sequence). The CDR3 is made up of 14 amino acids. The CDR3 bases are TGTGCCAGCAGCTCAGCGGGAGGAATCAATGAGCAGTTCTTC. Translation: CASSSAGGINEQFF.

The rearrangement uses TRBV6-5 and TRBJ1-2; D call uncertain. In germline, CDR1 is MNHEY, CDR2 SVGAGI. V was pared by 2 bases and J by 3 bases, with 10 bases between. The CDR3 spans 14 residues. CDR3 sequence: CASSYGRGYYGYTF. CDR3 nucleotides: TGTGCCAGCAGTTACGGAAGAGGCTACTATGGCTACACCTTC.

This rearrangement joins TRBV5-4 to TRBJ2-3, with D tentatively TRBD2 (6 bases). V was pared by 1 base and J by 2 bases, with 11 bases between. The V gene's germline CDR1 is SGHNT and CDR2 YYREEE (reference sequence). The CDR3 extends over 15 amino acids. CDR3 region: CASSLPLAPTDTQYF. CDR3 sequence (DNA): TGTGCCAGCAGCTTGCCCCTAGCGCCCACAGATACGCAGTATTTT.

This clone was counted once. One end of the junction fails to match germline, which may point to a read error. DNA for the CDR3: TGTTCCAGCAGCTTAGGGGACACCCTCTATAGCAATCAGCCCCAGCATTTT. Amino acids: CSSSLGDTLYSNQPQHF. V gene TRBV7-9 combines with J gene TRBJ1-5, with a possible D match to TRBD1 (6 bases). The CDR3 sequence is 17 residues long. The germline gives CDR1 SEHNR, CDR2 FQNEAQ (reference sequence).

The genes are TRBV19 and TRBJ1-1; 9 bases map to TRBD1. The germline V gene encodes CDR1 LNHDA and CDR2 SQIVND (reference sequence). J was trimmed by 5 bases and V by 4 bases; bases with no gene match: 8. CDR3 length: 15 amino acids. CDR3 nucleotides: TGTGCCAGTAGTAGCCTGGACAGGGGCCTGACTGAAGCTTTCTTT. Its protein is CASSSLDRGLTEAFF.

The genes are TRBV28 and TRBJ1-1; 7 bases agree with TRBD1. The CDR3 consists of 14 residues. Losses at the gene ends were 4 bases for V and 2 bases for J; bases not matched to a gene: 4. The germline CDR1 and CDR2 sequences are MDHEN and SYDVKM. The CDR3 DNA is TGTGCCAGCAGTTCCCACAGGGGTAACACTGAAGCTTTCTTT. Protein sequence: CASSSHRGNTEAFF.